This TCR beta chain is from a study of blood T cell repertoires in COVID-19. Produced via immunoSEQ multiplex PCR; TCRdb's table is partial and in-frame only. The table includes over 55,000 clones, roughly three quarters detected once. CDR1 and CDR2 from the germline V gene are MNHEY and SVGAGI. The CDR3 runs to 15 residues. Trimming took 6 bases from V and 2 from J; bases not matched to a gene: 9. J is TRBJ1-2 and V is TRBV6-5; TRBD1 matches at 7 bases. Sequenced material: peripheral blood. The receptor was isolated from a human donor in a cohort sampled during active COVID-19. The CDR3 DNA follows: TGTGCCAGCAGACGCGCGACAGGGTGGAACTATGGCTACACCTTC. Translating it yields CASRRATGWNYGYTF.